This TCR beta chain was obtained from a study of blood T cell repertoires in COVID-19. On the study more broadly: Acute-phase and convalescent COVID-19 samples originated in the United States, Italy and Spain. PBMCs, B-cell-depleted T cells, or T cells provided the cDNA or gDNA that made up the material.

Germline CDR1 reads SSHAT; CDR2 reads FNYEAQ (reference sequence). With 5 bases removed from V and 4 bases from J, the gap between germline ends came to 19 bases. The CDR3 spans 16 residues. Sequenced by immunoSEQ multiplex PCR; TCRdb stores in-frame clones only, minus some. The sample records fewer than 250,000 clones, around 87% being singletons. This clonotype was sampled from a man aged 55 to 70 with acute or convalescent COVID-19. Sequences were obtained from peripheral blood. This rearrangement joins TRBV7-7 to TRBJ2-3, with D possibly matching TRBD2 (5 bases). The CDR3 DNA is TGTGCCAGCAGCCCAGGAGGCTGGGCCGTCTCAGATACGCAGTATTTT. Its translation is CASSPGGWAVSDTQYF.